This T cell receptor beta chain was identified in a study of regulatory T cells in long-lasting Graves disease. Library construction for TCR beta used iRepertoire HTBI primers and Arm-PCR of CDR3 regions. TCRdb re-derived calls from the multiplex PCR reads in MiXCR, one entry per CDR3 protein. The sample consists of hundreds of thousands of distinct CDR3 sequences, approximately 13% of them appearing once. The time point: newly diagnosed GD, antithyroid drugs for less than 3 months. PBMC-derived RNA was used for the TCR library. This sample was shared with a second study, whose subject was T cells in Graves' hyperthyroidism and ophthalmopathy. That study reports: The study enrolled patients aged 18 to 65 with newly diagnosed hyperthyroidism of under 2 months' duration. Uncontrolled infection, other autoimmune disease, pregnancy and lactation each barred patients from inclusion. An initial round of RT-PCR targeting the TCR CDR3 relied on the HTBI primer set.

This receptor was obtained from a man aged 25 to 40 with Graves disease. The starting material was peripheral blood mononuclear cells (PBMCs), obtained at new diagnosis, from a patient treated with antithyroid drugs.

The CDR3 here is CASSVAVNRVDGTGVYNEQFF. Written as DNA, the CDR3 is TGTGCCAGCAGCGTAGCGGTTAATCGGGTCGACGGGACAGGGGTCTACAATGAGCAGTTCTTC. The V gene is TRBV9, the J gene TRBJ2-1, with 10 bases aligning to TRBD1. The CDR3 spans 21 residues. The germline gives CDR1 SGDLS, CDR2 YYNGEE. V was clipped by 0 bases and J by 3 bases; unmatched bases: 18.